The rows below give T cell receptor beta chains drawn from one sample of a study of blood T cell repertoires in COVID-19. TCRdb's copy holds only in-frame clones and misses some; the assay was immunoSEQ multiplex PCR. The sample gives about 200,000 clones, roughly 86% of which show up once; around 1.7% is in the top ten. Sequenced material: peripheral blood. These receptor sequences come from a man aged 18 to 29 with active or convalescent COVID-19. CDR3s include the opening cysteine and the closing phenylalanine or tryptophan. A D gene is named only where the DNA matches it firmly. Some rows mark clone size as missing; the rest say once, few, many or name a class of expanded clone.

CDR3 protein,V gene,CDR3 length,D gene,clone size
CASSQDQGLRAYGYTF,TRBV4-2,16,.,.
CASSHTGTGSYEQYF,TRBV5-1,15,TRBD1,.
CASSLTSGGAGSETQYF,TRBV5-6,17,TRBD2,.
CASSEHPGGSGNTIYF,TRBV25-1,16,.,.
CASSHRDRRDGYTF,TRBV3-1/TRBV3-2,14,TRBD1,.
CAIRTSGGGEQYF,TRBV6-5,13,TRBD2,.
CASRPGTGLATEAFF,TRBV4-1,15,TRBD1,.
CASSIPRAGNEKLFF,TRBV19,15,.,.
CASSPGLAGVPYNEQFF,TRBV5-1,17,TRBD2,few
CASGSQRTGNTGELFF,TRBV6-6,16,TRBD1,.
CASSDSGGPDTQYF,TRBV5-1,14,TRBD2,.
CASSTQSGSNQPQHF,TRBV19,15,.,once
CASSMRPTGGDGYTF,TRBV19,15,TRBD1,once
CASSSGLAGGIDTQYF,TRBV7-3,16,TRBD2,.
CASRKDRGNNSPLHF,TRBV6-5,15,TRBD1,.
CASTGVDYEQYF,TRBV2,12,.,.
CASSLGTSYGNEQFF,TRBV27,15,TRBD2,.
CALEWGRADYGYTF,TRBV30,14,.,.
CASSLEQGTYEQYF,TRBV4-2,14,.,.
CASSHRDYYSYNEQFF,TRBV27,16,TRBD2,.
CASSLAGLAGQPIHDF,TRBV7-8,16,TRBD2,.
CASSLVATNSGNTIYF,TRBV5-1,16,.,.
CASSFWTGKNIQYF,TRBV3-1/TRBV3-2,14,TRBD1,.
CASSYSVPGGRSEAFF,TRBV6-5,16,TRBD1,.
CASSLTGEQGYTF,TRBV2,13,TRBD1,.
CASSQLPGGGTTNEKLFF,TRBV23-1,18,TRBD1,.
CAISESFGTSGFDEQFF,TRBV10-3,17,TRBD2,.
CASSAGGSYNEQFF,TRBV19,14,TRBD2,once
CASSLTPGQRKIYGYTF,TRBV7-3,17,.,.
CASSVGGGGEGYGYTF,TRBV9,16,.,few
CASSLAMDSGGTDEQFF,TRBV5-1,17,TRBD2,.
CASSESLISGNTIYF,TRBV2,15,.,.
CSARGPETQYF,TRBV20-1,11,.,.
CASSAGPLSGNTIYF,TRBV5-4,15,.,few
CASLKGLTEAFF,TRBV19,12,.,.
CASSLGLSQGETEAFF,TRBV13,16,.,.
CASSLGLPGLAGGRETQYF,TRBV11-2,19,TRBD2,.
CASSYSRRQGLNTEAFF,TRBV6-2/TRBV6-3,17,TRBD1,once
CSIGTSGTEAFF,TRBV29-1,12,.,.
CASKSSGSGRSQETQYF,TRBV28,17,.,.
CASSYSSGGGNTIYF,TRBV6-5,15,TRBD1,few
CATSRGGTSGSRNEQFF,TRBV15,17,TRBD2,.
CASSFPAGYADTQYF,TRBV7-2,15,TRBD2,.
CASSLDAGHQPQHF,TRBV7-9,14,.,once
CASSLVEGGEQFF,TRBV5-6,13,.,.
CASSPRENTEAFF,TRBV18,13,.,.
CASSIRGVENSPLHF,TRBV19,15,.,once
CAWSAGNGYTF,TRBV30,11,.,.
CASSEAGPLAGRQYF,TRBV2,15,TRBD2,.
CASSLTGGANTEAFF,TRBV5-1,15,TRBD1,.
CASSATSGGGNEQFF,TRBV11-2,15,TRBD2,.
CASSLLSRLNEQFF,TRBV5-5,14,.,.
CASSEASRVDQPQHF,TRBV2,15,.,once
CASREPGLAGKYEQYF,TRBV10-2,16,TRBD2,.
CASSLDNRVDGYTF,TRBV5-1,14,.,.
CASSEAHRSVLTF,TRBV6-1,13,.,.
CASSRPGSEDIQYF,TRBV3-1/TRBV3-2,14,.,.
CASSFPGLAEQETQYF,TRBV5-1,16,TRBD2,.
CSASSIAGGRNEQFF,TRBV20-1,15,TRBD2,.